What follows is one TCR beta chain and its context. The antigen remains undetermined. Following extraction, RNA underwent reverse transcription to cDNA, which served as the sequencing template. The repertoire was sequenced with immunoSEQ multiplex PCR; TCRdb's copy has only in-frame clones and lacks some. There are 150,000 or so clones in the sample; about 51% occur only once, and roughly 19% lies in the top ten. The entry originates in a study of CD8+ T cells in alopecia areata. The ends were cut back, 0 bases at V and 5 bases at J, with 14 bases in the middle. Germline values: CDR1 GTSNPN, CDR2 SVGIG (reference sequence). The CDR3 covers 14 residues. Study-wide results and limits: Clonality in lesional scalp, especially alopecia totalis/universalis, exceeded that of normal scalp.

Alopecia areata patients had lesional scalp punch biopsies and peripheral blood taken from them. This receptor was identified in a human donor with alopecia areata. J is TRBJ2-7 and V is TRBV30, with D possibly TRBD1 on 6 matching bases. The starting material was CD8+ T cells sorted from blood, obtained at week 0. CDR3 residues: CAWSVLEKGDEQYF. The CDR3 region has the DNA TGTGCCTGGAGTGTACTGGAAAAGGGGGACGAGCAGTACTTC.